The TCR beta chain described here comes from a study of cytomegalovirus exposure and HLA in healthy donors (dated by TCRdb to 2016 to 2017). Study-wide context: An earlier analysis of roughly 570 of the donors reported around 280 Gb of sequence data and 90 million to 120 million unique TCR beta sequences obtained from some 170 million T cells. An early release covering roughly 580 HLA-typed donors comprised about 310 gigabases of sequencing data and 85 million or so unique TCR sequences. Of the roughly 400 genotyped donors, roughly 80% were placed in the genetic ancestry cluster associated with self-reported Caucasian donors. The aim of the study was to test whether cataloging public T cell receptors could identify signatures of past pathogen exposure. The study used immunosequencing to profile the T cell repertoires of approximately 690 subjects and linked those repertoires to cytomegalovirus serostatus. Along with the roughly 670-subject first cohort, a separate validation cohort of over a hundred different subjects was used. To predict cytomegalovirus infection status, the study brought together high-throughput TCR immunosequencing, statistical association of individual TCRs with disease status, and machine learning. To study patterns of TCR occurrence, a later analysis re-analyzed previously published TCR beta repertoires from under 750 donors and added high-resolution HLA genotyping. Rather than using new phenotypic data, the later analysis identified candidate immune exposures from TCR beta sequences and from how often those sequences occurred across donors. In an earlier analysis of 500 to 650 of the donors, high-throughput TCR beta sequencing was used to judge whether each TCR beta V gene segment behaved as functional or pseudogenic. Donor age, sex, ethnicity and CMV serostatus were compiled together with the repertoire data. Genome-wide SNP genotypes for about 65% of the 666 donors were used in a later genetic analysis, which treated that subset as a discovery cohort. All discovery cohort repertoires had been generated on a single sequencing platform. Class I and class II HLA loci were covered by the typing at four-digit resolution. The number of donors typed differed by locus, with roughly 620-630 for A, B, C, DRB1 and DQB1, roughly 520 for DQA1, about 610 for DPA1, and some 440 for DPB1. Four or five DR-DQ haplotypes were treated as single units for association and clustering because of strong linkage in the cohort. Among roughly 400 genotyped donors of the cohort, an average of roughly 230,000 unique TCR beta nucleotide sequences was sequenced per donor, of which about 18% were non-productive.

The CDR3 covers 14 residues, taking in both the cysteine and the phenylalanine. Only the CDR3 part of the read is kept: 42 bases, read in frame from the first base. The trim is 6 bases for V and 4 bases for J, with a gap of 16 bases between the germline ends. Reading the germline V gene gives CDR1 SGHDT and CDR2 YYEEEE. Receptor amplification or capture employed the immunoSEQ multiplex PCR assay. A mixture of 60 forward primers for TCR Vbeta segments and 13 reverse primers for TCR Jbeta segments was used in the multiplex PCR. A multiplex PCR assay on genomic DNA amplified the CDR3 region of rearranged TCR beta genes. The Illumina HiSeq System was used to sequence the amplified TCR beta libraries as 87-base-pair reads. Regarding the original processing steps: In a later analysis, some 80 million unique TCR beta chains were counted across the roughly 670 repertoires, and roughly 10 million of these chains were shared by at least two donors. A nearest-neighbor algorithm error-corrected the raw reads and collapsed the reads into unique sequences, merging closely related sequences to remove PCR and sequencing errors. To assign V, D and J gene segments, CDR3 sequences were aligned to IMGT reference sequences. Each retained sequence needed at least a six-nucleotide match to both a V gene segment and a J gene segment. A rearrangement was called productive if the CDR3 had no stop codons and remained in frame with V and J, and every other rearrangement was called non-productive. CDR3 was defined according to IMGT convention as the region running from the second conserved V-encoded cysteine to the conserved J-encoded phenylalanine. The earlier analysis of fewer than 750 of the donors excluded sequences that lacked an unambiguous match to a single V gene segment. An earlier analysis of around 600 of the donors classified V segments as functional when productive rearrangements were above 56.7% and as segregating when the standard deviation between donors was above 5%. A statistical classification framework was built to diagnose cytomegalovirus status from the catalog of TCR beta chain sequences. In a later analysis, TCR nucleotide sequences were compared against IMGT/GENE-DB human TR gene sequences so that V and J genes could be assigned. Using the TCRdist pipeline, a later analysis assigned CDR3 sequences along with most-parsimonious VDJ recombination scenarios. In a later analysis, every TCR beta chain was defined by the combination of its CDR3 amino acid sequence and its V-gene family, and reads without a unique V-gene family were dropped. As a way to deal with suspected cross-contamination and a sequencing artifact, a later analysis dropped roughly 620 nucleotide sequences that were highly shared and had low generation probability. In a later analysis, a clonal expansion index for each public chain was calculated from normalized within-repertoire ranks of inferred template counts. Generation probabilities in a later analysis came from a VDJ recombination model fitted to out-of-frame rearrangements, and those results were checked against IGoR. Hypergeometric tests were used in a later analysis to score TCR-TCR, TCR-HLA and TCR-CMV co-occurrence, with a repertoire-size bias correction applied to the TCR pairs. False discovery rates were estimated in a later analysis by permuting HLA or CMV assignments 20 times. A later analysis grouped co-occurring TCRs with DBSCAN, adding TCRdist sequence similarity when clustering within HLA-allele-positive subsets. For co-occurrence clustering, repertoires with fewer than 30,000 or more than 120,000 public chains were excluded, along with four or five repertoires with anomalous nucleotide sharing. In its TCRdb copy, this immuneACCESS table keeps in-frame sequences only and misses some clones. Where compared with another copy, unresolved V genes explain less than half of these, and the others have no known cause. From that table come the V and J calls and clone size; the DNA was used to work out D and trimming. This sample lists 150,000 to 170,000 clones; roughly three quarters were detected once. Clones ranked in the top ten supply 7.7% of the sample.

The cohort was made up of roughly 670 healthy bone marrow donors. All cohort members were sampled while nominally healthy, although unrecorded immune exposures were likely present. The donor tested CMV seropositive, placing the donor among the 289 seropositive members of the cohort. Each donor provided a peripheral blood sample, and peripheral blood mononuclear cells were used for TCR beta sequencing. Genomic DNA extraction from the blood cell samples was performed with the Qiagen DNeasy Blood Extraction Kit. The paper as a whole reports these results and caveats: According to a later genetic analysis, donors in an Asian-associated ancestry cluster had fewer N-insertions in productive TCRs than the approximately 700-donor mean. A later analysis found that HLA-associated TCR beta chains were more clonally expanded and had lower generation probabilities than equally common non-associated chains. The study gave a list of 150 to 200 TCR beta chains associated with cytomegalovirus. In both the original and validation cohorts, the classifier was reported to diagnose cytomegalovirus status with high specificity and sensitivity. A later analysis found that most CMV-associated TCR beta chains appeared HLA-restricted, with HLA associations seemingly driven largely by CMV exposure. In an earlier analysis of about 550 of the donors, most TCR beta V segments were observed in productive rearrangements about 90% or about 30% of the time, broadly matching IMGT annotations. Because counts were too low, some 16 rarely observed V segments, including chromosome 9 orphons, were excluded from the earlier analysis of several hundred of the donors. Correlated functional status among segregating V segments might reflect linkage disequilibrium, but an unknown experimental factor could not be ruled out. It was suggested by the authors that the approach could potentially be generalized to other disease states and immunological phenotypes. The sequencing pipeline was judged likely to have produced a cluster of highly shared sequence variants as a technical artifact. Immune exposure information for the cohort was limited to CMV serostatus. In a later analysis, TCR association rates were found to vary across HLA loci, with the most associated TCRs seen for DRB1 alleles and the fewest for HLA-C alleles. While some public TCRs were present in many individuals, most TCR sequences turned up only very rarely across donors. This cohort had only TCR beta chains sequenced, and the lack of alpha or paired-chain data limited which features could be detected. In a later analysis, several top co-occurrence clusters were reported to appear linked to parvovirus B19, influenza, CMV and Epstein-Barr virus. Some IMGT-functional V segments, including TRBV6-2 and TRBV6-3, could not be distinguished by the 87-base-pair reads and were therefore excluded. Three of the identified cytomegalovirus-associated TCR beta chains were confirmed in vitro to be specific for cytomegalovirus antigens. Roughly uniform sequencing depth across donors was assumed in presence/absence analyses, although this assumption may not hold. In a later genetic analysis, a missense DCLRE1C variant was associated with V-gene and J-gene trimming of TCR beta chains, and the association was replicated in an independent cohort. Assigning TCR associations to individual alleles was difficult when HLA alleles, especially DR and DQ, strongly co-occurred. At a false discovery rate of 0.05, a later analysis linked 16,951 TCR beta sequences to specific HLA alleles. A further reported finding was that TCR beta sequences accurately predicted the HLA-A and HLA-B alleles for most subjects in the first cohort. Because HLA typing was missing for some donors at each locus, association tests included only the typed subset.

This clone was detected once. Its specific antigen is unknown. Per-base qualities were not stored, and no clone one base away is much larger. The chain is made from TRBV5-6 and TRBJ1-2, with no confidently assigned D gene. The TCR sequence derives from a young man in good health and CMV-seropositive. Sequenced material: PBMCs. The nucleotides read TGTGCCAGCAACCATGGGGAGGAGACCTATGGCTACACCTTC. Its protein is CASNHGEETYGYTF.